This TCR beta chain was recovered during a study of blood T cell repertoires in COVID-19. In the study overall: Some COVID-19 samples were acute and others convalescent; all came from the United States, Italy and Spain. Sample material is recorded as cDNA or gDNA derived from T cells, B-cell-depleted T cells, or PBMCs.

This CDR3 has 13 residues. Per germline, CDR1 MNHEY and CDR2 SMNVEV (reference sequence). V was trimmed by 5 bases and J by 10 bases, leaving 12 bases between them. In the original processing: Amplification with reference gene primers provided the estimates of nucleated cell counts. This table comes from immunoSEQ multiplex PCR, and its TCRdb copy is limited to in-frame clones, with some not included. V, J and clone size derive from that table, while D and trimming were established from the DNA sequence. Of a few hundred thousand clones in the sample, 86% were seen once. This rearrangement joins TRBV27 to TRBJ1-6, with D hard to call. The source material was peripheral blood. This clonotype was sampled from a woman between 50 and 59 years old with acute or convalescent COVID-19. CDR3 loop: CASSRPFGSPLHF. The CDR3 nucleotides read TGTGCCAGCAGTCGCCCATTCGGGTCACCCCTCCACTTT.